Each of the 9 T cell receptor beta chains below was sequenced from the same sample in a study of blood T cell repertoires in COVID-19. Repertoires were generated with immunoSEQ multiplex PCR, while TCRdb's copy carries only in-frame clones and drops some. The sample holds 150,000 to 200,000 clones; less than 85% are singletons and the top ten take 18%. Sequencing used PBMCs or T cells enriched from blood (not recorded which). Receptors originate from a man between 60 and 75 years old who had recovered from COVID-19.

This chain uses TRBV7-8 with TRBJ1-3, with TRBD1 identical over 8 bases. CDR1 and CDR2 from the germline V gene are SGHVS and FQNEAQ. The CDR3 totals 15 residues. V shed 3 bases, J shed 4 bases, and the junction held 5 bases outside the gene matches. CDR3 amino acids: CASSLQGAVGNTIYF. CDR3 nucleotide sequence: TGTGCCAGCAGCTTGCAGGGGGCGGTAGGAAACACCATATATTTT.

The CDR3 sequence is CASSLLNEQFF. The CDR3 bases are TGTGCCAGCAGCTTGCTCAATGAGCAGTTCTTC. J is TRBJ2-1 and V is TRBV5-4; D remains unclear. Germline assignment: CDR1 SGHNT and CDR2 YYREEE (reference sequence). With 1 base removed from V and 6 bases from J, the gap between germline ends came to 2 bases. The CDR3 runs 11 residues.

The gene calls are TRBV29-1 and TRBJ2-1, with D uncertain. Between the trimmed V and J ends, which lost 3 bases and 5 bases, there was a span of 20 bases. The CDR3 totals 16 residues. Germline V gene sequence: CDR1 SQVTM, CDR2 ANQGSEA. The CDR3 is CSVDRQDRFFNNEQFF. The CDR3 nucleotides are TGCAGCGTTGATCGGCAGGATCGTTTTTTTAACAATGAGCAGTTCTTC.

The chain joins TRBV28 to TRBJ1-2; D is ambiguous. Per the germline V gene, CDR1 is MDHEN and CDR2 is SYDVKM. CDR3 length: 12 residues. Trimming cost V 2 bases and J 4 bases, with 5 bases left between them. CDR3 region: CASSLASYGYTF. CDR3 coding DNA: TGTGCCAGCAGTTTAGCCAGCTATGGCTACACCTTC.

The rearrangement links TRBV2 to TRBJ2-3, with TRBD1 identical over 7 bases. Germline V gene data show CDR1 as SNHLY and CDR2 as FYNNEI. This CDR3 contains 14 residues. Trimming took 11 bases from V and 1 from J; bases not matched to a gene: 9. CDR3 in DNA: TGTGCCGGCTACCGGGACAGAGGCACAGATACGCAGTATTTT. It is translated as CAGYRDRGTDTQYF.

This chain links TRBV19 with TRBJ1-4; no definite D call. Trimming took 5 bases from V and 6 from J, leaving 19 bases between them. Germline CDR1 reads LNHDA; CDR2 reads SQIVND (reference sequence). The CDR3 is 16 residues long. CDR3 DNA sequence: TGTGCCAGTAGTCCCTCACCGGGAATGCAGGATGAAAAACTGTTTTTT. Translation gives CASSPSPGMQDEKLFF.

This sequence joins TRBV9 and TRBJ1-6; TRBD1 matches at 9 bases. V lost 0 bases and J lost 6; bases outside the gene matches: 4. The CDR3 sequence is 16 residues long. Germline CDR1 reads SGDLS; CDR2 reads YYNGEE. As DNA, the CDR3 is TGTGCCAGCAGCGTAGATTCGACAGGGGGTAATTCACCCCTCCACTTT. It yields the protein CASSVDSTGGNSPLHF.

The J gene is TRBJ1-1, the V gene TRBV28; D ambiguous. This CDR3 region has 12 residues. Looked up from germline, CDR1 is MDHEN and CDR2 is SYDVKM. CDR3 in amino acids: CATQAGNTEAFF. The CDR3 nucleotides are TGTGCTACCCAGGCGGGGAACACTGAAGCTTTCTTT.

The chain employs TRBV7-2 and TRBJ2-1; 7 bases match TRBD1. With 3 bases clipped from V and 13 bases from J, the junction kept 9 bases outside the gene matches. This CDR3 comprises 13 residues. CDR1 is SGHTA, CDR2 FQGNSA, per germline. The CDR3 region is CASSLAPDRLQFF. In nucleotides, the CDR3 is TGTGCCAGCAGCTTGGCCCCGGACAGGCTTCAGTTCTTC.